This TCR beta chain was obtained from a study of response to subunit inactivated influenza vaccine. The study's findings and limits: The study's authors posited that every seasonal influenza vaccination enlists few new T cells.

Germline V gene lookup returns CDR1 SGHTA and CDR2 FQGNSA. V lost 1 base, J lost 6 bases, and 10 bases stayed unmatched. The length of the CDR3 is 17 residues. TCRdb reprocessed the RT-PCR reads via MiXCR and lists one record per CDR3 protein. The profile shows fewer than 600,000 distinct CDR3 sequences, 6% to 9% of them singletons. About this clonotype: What it binds is unknown.

The sample was PBMCs from blood, taken approximately 25 months after vaccination. The chain uses TRBV7-2 and TRBJ2-1; TRBD1 matches at 9 bases. This receptor was obtained from a man aged 45-69 years who received an inactivated influenza vaccine. CDR3 sequence (DNA): TGTGCCAGCAGCTTAGGACCCCGGACAGGGGTGGGCAATGAGCAGTTCTTC. Its translation is CASSLGPRTGVGNEQFF. The full variable domain, in which reference TRBV7-2 and TRBJ2-1 provide the parts outside the CDR3, is GAGVSQSPSNKVTEKGKDVELRCDPISGHTALYWYRQSLGQGLEFLIYFQGNSAPDKSGLPSDRFSAERTGGSVSTLTIQRTQQEDSAVYLCASSLGPRTGVGNEQFFGPGTRLTVL.